This T cell receptor (beta chain) was captured in a study of blood T cell repertoires in COVID-19. The data were produced by immunoSEQ multiplex PCR, yet TCRdb's version contains in-frame clones alone and is incomplete. The table has a few hundred thousand clones, 85% to 90% seen once; the top ten hold around 4.5%. The CDR3 runs to 14 residues. Germline CDR1 and CDR2: SGHNT and YYREEE (reference sequence). The V and J ends lost 3 bases and 5 bases, in that order; junction bases with no gene match: 4. The rearrangement uses TRBV5-4 and TRBJ1-1; 10 bases map to TRBD1. The receptor was isolated from a woman aged 18-29 years with acute COVID-19. The material sequenced was PBMCs or T cells enriched from blood (not recorded which). CDR3 amino acids: CASSSGQGDTEAFF. The CDR3 DNA follows: TGTGCCAGCAGCTCCGGACAGGGGGATACTGAAGCTTTCTTT.